This T cell receptor beta chain was identified during a study of shared clonotypes between healthy human individuals (dated by TCRdb to about 2020). Study-level background: Two women and three men aged 18 to 49 years were included in the cohort. To estimate repertoire size and how much clonotype sharing occurs between individuals, the study deeply sequenced the blood TCR repertoires of five healthy adults. Between about 0.9 and 8.9 billion PBMCs per donor were obtained by leukapheresis. Different laboratories and diverse techniques were used to prepare libraries and sequence TCR repertoires, to increase sequencing depth and limit assay-specific biases. For each donor, CD4 naive and CD4 memory were each given three plates, CD8 naive was given two plates, and CD8 memory was given one plate. On the study overall, not on this receptor specifically: Higher generation probabilities were observed for clonotypes shared by all four sorted-subset donors than for non-shared clonotypes. Sampling was limited to blood, and TCR repertoires in tissue likely differ from TCR repertoires in blood. Based on pairwise subsampling, the degree of clonotype sharing among donors was expected to be affected by sequencing depth. Naive subsets generally had larger estimated clonotype richness than memory subsets. The small number of donors limited the genetic and exposure-history diversity represented. Even with the large sequencing depth, rarefaction of the sorted-subset datasets indicated that sequencing was incomplete. Across a handful of donors, approximately 5% of naive CD4, roughly 3.5% of naive CD8, roughly 2.3% of memory CD4, and 0.4% of memory CD8 clonotypes were shared.

The donors were healthy, HIV-negative adults with no recently reported acute infections or vaccinations. Every donor was a Caucasian adult residing in Nashville, Tennessee, USA. CD8 memory samples consisted of magnetically selected CD45RO+ cells combined with CCR7-negative CD45RA+ effector memory (TemRA) cells. Blood was collected by leukapheresis, and PBMCs were isolated by Ficoll-Histopaque density gradient centrifugation and then cryopreserved in liquid nitrogen vapor phase. Analytical flow cytometry was used to check the purity and quantity of every magnetically sorted T cell population. Genomic DNA was isolated from each sorted fraction and quantified by UV absorbance on a Nanodrop 2000c. In this sample, this clone turned up once. No cognate antigen has been identified for it. Nothing much larger sits one base from this clone, and base qualities are not available. TCR CDR3 regions were amplified from genomic DNA by multiplex PCR using the deep immunoSEQ assay. Genomic DNA extracted from each cell subset was distributed evenly over all wells of several immunoSEQ 96-well plates, and each plate served as one replicate. For sorted subsets, about 0.2 ug genomic DNA, equal to some 30,000 T cell genomes, was loaded into each replicate PCR. Purified libraries were measured with a Qubit 3.0 fluorometer, size-checked on a Bioanalyzer 2100, and measured again with the KAPA Library Quantification kit. A separate single-read 150-cycle Illumina NextSeq 550 flow cell was used to sequence each immunoSEQ 96-well plate. From the authors' description of their analysis: Because the immunoSEQ output held only junctional sequences and lacked quality scores, the filtering could not match the filtering applied to full-length reads. Sequences were annotated with PyIR, a Python wrapper for IgBLAST v1.9, using IMGT germline references to assign V/J genes and CDR3. Reads with weak V/J assignments (E-value above 1e-6), missing CDR3, stop codons, out-of-frame junctions, or ambiguous translated residues were removed. A V3J clonotype was defined by an identical inferred V gene, J gene, and CDR3 amino acid sequence. Percentage overlap between repertoires was computed as shared unique clonotypes divided by the size of the smaller repertoire. Richness of each repertoire was evaluated using RTK rarefaction, the Chao1 estimator, and Recon v2.1 estimates of unobserved clonotypes. Generation probabilities were computed with OLGA for all TCRbeta clonotypes obtained by the gDNA method from a handful of donors. TCRdb's version of the immuneACCESS table is confined to in-frame rearrangements and falls short of the full clone set. An unresolved V gene accounts for under half of the shortfall where checked; the remainder is of unknown origin. V and J calls and clone size are as listed in that table; D and trimming were resolved from the DNA. For this sample there are approximately 400,000 clones; about 96% appear just once. More than 0.3% of the sample is held by the ten biggest clonotypes.

Based on the germline V gene, the CDR1 and CDR2 sequences are MDHEN and SYDVKM. V was cut back by 8 bases and J by 7 bases, leaving a gap of 15 bases between them. The CDR3 goes from the cysteine to the phenylalanine over 13 residues. The DNA shown is the 39-base CDR3, in frame from base 1. This receptor chain uses TRBV28 and TRBJ1-5, with the D segment identity uncertain. The material sequenced was memory CD8+ T cells sorted from blood. The meaning of the sample's cell subset or site label: CD45RO+ cells pooled with CCR7-negative TemRA cells. This receptor was identified in a man aged 25-40 years in good health. This receptor carries the CDR3 CASRETLEQPQHF. The nucleotide sequence reads TGTGCCAGCCGAGAGACATTAGAACAGCCCCAGCATTTT.